This T cell receptor beta chain was sequenced for a study of graft-versus-host responses after intestinal transplantation. As for the study in general: Multivisceral, liver-intestinal, or isolated intestinal grafts were transplanted into recipients. Anti-thymocyte globulin induction was given to all recipients, followed by tacrolimus and steroids for three to four years. Study-level points and caveats: Individuals who had graft-donor T cell macrochimerism had allografts that showed high graft-versus-host to host-versus-graft clonal ratios.

V lost 4 bases, J lost 0 bases, and 2 bases stayed unmatched. The CDR3 loop spans 15 amino acids. Germline assignment: CDR1 MGHRA and CDR2 YSYEKL. On this clone: Its antigen is as yet unknown.

Assay used: immunoSEQ multiplex PCR; TCRdb lists only in-frame clones, some missing. Counted here are 65,000 to 85,000 clones, roughly 84% occurring once; the ten biggest clones make up about 8%. The sequence was collected from a human donor who was the organ donor for an intestinal transplant. The chain is built from TRBV4-1 and TRBJ2-3; TRBD2 matches 9 bases. The starting material was unstimulated CD8+ T cells sorted from spleen or lymph node cells, obtained before transplant. CDR3 region: CASSLTSGSTDTQYF. In DNA form, the CDR3 reads TGCGCCAGCAGCCTTACTAGCGGGAGCACAGATACGCAGTATTTT.